Listed below are T cell receptor beta chains from one sample, sequenced in a study of T cell responses to AZD1222 COVID-19 vaccine. Repertoires were generated with immunoSEQ multiplex PCR, while TCRdb's copy carries only in-frame clones and drops some. The table records 95,000 to 150,000 clones, about 87% of them present only once. The sequencing used peripheral blood, collected on day 0 of AZD1222 vaccination. Receptors originate from an adult in good health. The CDR3 runs from the conserved cysteine through the conserved F or W. The order of the fields is clone size, V gene, J gene, D gene, CDR3 protein, CDR3 DNA. A D gene is named only where the DNA matches it firmly. Size is stated for part of the rows, as once, few or many counts, or as a class when the clone is expanded.

clone size: NA; V gene: TRBV7-6; J gene: TRBJ1-6; D gene: NA; CDR3 protein: CASSASRVKGSPLHF; CDR3 DNA: TGTGCCAGCAGCGCCTCCAGGGTAAAGGGATCACCCCTCCACTTT
clone size: NA; V gene: TRBV5-1; J gene: TRBJ2-3; D gene: TRBD2; CDR3 protein: CASSRIEAGGTDTQYF; CDR3 DNA: TGCGCCAGCAGTCGCATCGAAGCGGGGGGAACAGATACGCAGTATTTT
clone size: NA; V gene: TRBV18; J gene: TRBJ2-1; D gene: NA; CDR3 protein: CASSPSENEQFF; CDR3 DNA: TGTGCCAGCTCCCCTAGCGAAAATGAGCAGTTCTTC
clone size: few; V gene: TRBV2; J gene: TRBJ2-3; D gene: TRBD2; CDR3 protein: CASKSSGGTDTQYF; CDR3 DNA: TGTGCCAGCAAGAGTAGCGGGGGCACAGATACGCAGTATTTT
clone size: NA; V gene: TRBV7-2; J gene: TRBJ2-7; D gene: TRBD2; CDR3 protein: CASSLSFGRSEQYF; CDR3 DNA: TGTGCCAGCAGCTTAAGCTTCGGGAGGAGCGAGCAGTACTTC
clone size: NA; V gene: TRBV2; J gene: TRBJ2-7; D gene: TRBD1; CDR3 protein: CASSDSGGMEQYF; CDR3 DNA: TGTGCCAGCAGTGATTCAGGGGGCATGGAGCAGTACTTC
clone size: NA; V gene: TRBV28; J gene: TRBJ2-5; D gene: NA; CDR3 protein: CASSQTRDTQETQYF; CDR3 DNA: TGTGCCAGCAGTCAGACCCGGGACACACAAGAGACCCAGTACTTC
clone size: medium-sized; V gene: TRBV4-1; J gene: TRBJ2-1; D gene: TRBD2; CDR3 protein: CASSSRTSPSYNEQFF; CDR3 DNA: TGCGCCAGCAGCTCGCGGACTAGCCCCTCCTACAATGAGCAGTTCTTC
clone size: NA; V gene: TRBV5-4; J gene: TRBJ2-7; D gene: NA; CDR3 protein: CASSYVTGSYEQYF; CDR3 DNA: TGTGCCAGCAGCTATGTGACAGGTTCCTACGAGCAGTACTTC
clone size: NA; V gene: TRBV27; J gene: TRBJ2-1; D gene: NA; CDR3 protein: CASSTGTRSNNEQFF; CDR3 DNA: TGTGCCAGCAGTACCGGGACCCGATCAAACAATGAGCAGTTCTTC
clone size: once; V gene: TRBV7-9; J gene: TRBJ1-2; D gene: NA; CDR3 protein: CASSLAGGLGYGYTF; CDR3 DNA: TGTGCCAGCAGCTTAGCCGGGGGGCTCGGGTATGGCTACACCTTC
clone size: NA; V gene: TRBV20-1; J gene: TRBJ1-1; D gene: NA; CDR3 protein: CSASSRLNTEAFF; CDR3 DNA: TGCAGTGCTAGTAGTCGATTGAACACTGAAGCTTTCTTT
clone size: NA; V gene: TRBV3-1/TRBV3-2; J gene: TRBJ1-2; D gene: TRBD1; CDR3 protein: CASSQAGQGFYGYTF; CDR3 DNA: TGTGCCAGCAGCCAAGCGGGACAGGGGTTTTATGGCTACACCTTC
clone size: NA; V gene: TRBV7-9; J gene: TRBJ1-2; D gene: NA; CDR3 protein: CASSLPRQIYGYTF; CDR3 DNA: TGTGCCAGCAGCCTCCCCAGGCAAATCTATGGCTACACCTTC
clone size: NA; V gene: TRBV5-1; J gene: TRBJ2-3; D gene: TRBD2; CDR3 protein: CASSLGAGGLTDTQYF; CDR3 DNA: TGCGCCAGCAGCTTGGGAGCGGGGGGACTCACAGATACGCAGTATTTT
clone size: once; V gene: TRBV5-1; J gene: TRBJ2-7; D gene: NA; CDR3 protein: CASSLGISEQYF; CDR3 DNA: TGCGCCAGCAGCTTGGGTATTAGTGAGCAGTACTTC
clone size: NA; V gene: TRBV7-9; J gene: TRBJ1-2; D gene: NA; CDR3 protein: CASSAGQNYGYTF; CDR3 DNA: TGTGCCAGCAGCGCCGGACAGAACTATGGCTACACCTTC
clone size: once; V gene: TRBV7-3; J gene: TRBJ2-2; D gene: TRBD2; CDR3 protein: CASSLAGDGPGELFF; CDR3 DNA: TGTGCCAGCAGCTTAGCGGGAGATGGCCCCGGGGAGCTGTTTTTT